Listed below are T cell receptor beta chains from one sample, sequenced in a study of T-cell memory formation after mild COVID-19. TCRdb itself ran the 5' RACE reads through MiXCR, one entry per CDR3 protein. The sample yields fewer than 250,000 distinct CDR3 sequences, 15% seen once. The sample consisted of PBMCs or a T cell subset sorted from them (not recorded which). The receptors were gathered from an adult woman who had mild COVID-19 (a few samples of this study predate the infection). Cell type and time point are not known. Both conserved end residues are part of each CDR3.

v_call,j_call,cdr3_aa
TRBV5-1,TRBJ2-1,CASSRGGGSYNEQFF
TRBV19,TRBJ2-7,CASTPSGSFYEQYF
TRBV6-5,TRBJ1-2,CASSYSRESNYGYTF
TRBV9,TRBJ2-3,CASSVGVSGRAGSTQYF
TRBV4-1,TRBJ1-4,CASSQQEHNEKLFF
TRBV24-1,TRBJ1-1,CATSGTGNTEAFF
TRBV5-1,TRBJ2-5,CASSLQGNQETQYF
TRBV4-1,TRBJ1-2,CASSQEPSRQLGYTF
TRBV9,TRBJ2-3,CASSLRTSGGADTQYF
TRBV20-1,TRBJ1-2,CSARLGYGYTF
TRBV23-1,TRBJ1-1,CATPGRDPEEGEAFF
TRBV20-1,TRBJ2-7,CSARAVTGGSYEQYF
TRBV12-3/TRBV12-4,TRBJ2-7,CASMPGLAVYEQYF
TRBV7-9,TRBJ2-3,CASSRLVSDTQYF
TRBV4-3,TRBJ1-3,CASSQDPRQGISGNTIYF
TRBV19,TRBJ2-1,CASSIDATSGGPELF
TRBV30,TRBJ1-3,CAWSVEIRGPGNTIYF
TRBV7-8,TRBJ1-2,CASSLATGINYGYTF
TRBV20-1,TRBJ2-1,CSARGLAVGGNEQFF
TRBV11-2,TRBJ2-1,CASSQYLGGSPDEQFF
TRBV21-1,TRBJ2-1,CASIPDRGVLYNEQFF
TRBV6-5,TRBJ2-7,CASSRPGTGAYEQYF
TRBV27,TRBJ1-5,CASSFRDSNQPQHF
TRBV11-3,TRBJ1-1,CASSHEMVTEAFF
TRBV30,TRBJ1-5,CAWSVKSNQPQHF
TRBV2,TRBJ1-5,CASSVGRDQPQHF
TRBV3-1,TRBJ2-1,CASSQGQINEQFF
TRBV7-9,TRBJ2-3,CASSLVMLGAEDTQYF
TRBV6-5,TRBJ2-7,CASSPTSGYEQYF
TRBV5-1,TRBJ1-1,CASSTGQGGFYTEAFF
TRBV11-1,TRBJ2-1,CASSSEAGGPEVSSYNEQFF
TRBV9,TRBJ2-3,CASSVGSISTDTQYF
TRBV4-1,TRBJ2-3,CASRPGLARTDTQYF
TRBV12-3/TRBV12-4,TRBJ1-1,CASSHSNGGRTEAFF
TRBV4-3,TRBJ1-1,CASSHLGQGNTEAFF
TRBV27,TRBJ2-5,CASSFGGGKETQYF
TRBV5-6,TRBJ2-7,CASTGIDYEQYF
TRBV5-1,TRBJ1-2,CASSYLGDGYTF
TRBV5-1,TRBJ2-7,CASSFAPDSAGEQYF
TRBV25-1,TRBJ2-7,CASSARLAGGSYEQYF
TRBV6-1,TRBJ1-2,CASTPGGYGYTF
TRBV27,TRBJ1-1,CASRPGVDRSTEAFF
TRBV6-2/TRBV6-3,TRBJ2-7,CASSYHHEQYF
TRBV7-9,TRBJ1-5,CASSTEDRGQPQHF
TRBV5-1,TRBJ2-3,CASSSQSVTDTQYF
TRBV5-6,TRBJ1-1,CASSSNTLQRREAFF
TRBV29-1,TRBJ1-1,CSVESGIRWTEAFF
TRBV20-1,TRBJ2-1,CSALTLAGGGNEQFF
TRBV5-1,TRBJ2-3,CASRETGGITDTQYF
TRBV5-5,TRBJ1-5,CASSLEPGRMRTQHF
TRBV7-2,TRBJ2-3,CASSLFGGSTDTQYF
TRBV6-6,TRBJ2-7,CASKESGLPLYEQYF
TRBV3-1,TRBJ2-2,CASSPSWTGELFF
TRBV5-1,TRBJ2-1,CASSLGSGGDFNEQFF
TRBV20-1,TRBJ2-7,CSASAGTAYEQYF
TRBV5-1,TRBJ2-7,CASSDTSGSHYEQYF
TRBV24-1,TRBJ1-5,CATSDGSGDQPQHF